The 7 T cell receptor beta chains listed next were all sequenced from one sample in a study of shared clonotypes between healthy human individuals. Clones were read by immunoSEQ multiplex PCR, and TCRdb kept only the in-frame ones, dropping some. The sample yields millions of clones, about 95% seen once. Naive CD8 cells comprised CD45RO-negative, CCR7-positively selected cells, excluding terminally differentiated effector memory CD45RA+ cells. The sample taken for sequencing was naive CD8+ T cells sorted from blood. All receptors come from a man between 18 and 29 years old in good health.

V and J are TRBV30 and TRBJ1-1, with D perhaps TRBD1 (5 bases). Germline CDR1 is GTSNPN and CDR2 is SVGIG (reference sequence). The CDR3 covers 12 residues. Trimming shortened V by 2 bases and J by 8 bases, and 12 bases separated the two germline ends. DNA of the CDR3: TGTGCCTGGAGTCTAAAGGGACCCGAAGCTTTCTTT. Translated, it gives CAWSLKGPEAFF.

The chain is built from TRBV19 and TRBJ1-5; D is ambiguous. CDR1 is LNHDA and CDR2 is SQIVND in the germline V gene (reference sequence). The CDR3 runs to 13 residues. V lost 5 bases to trimming and J lost 3 bases, with 8 bases between them. The CDR3 sequence: CASSLAFNQPQHF. In DNA form, the CDR3 reads TGTGCCAGTAGTCTAGCGTTCAATCAGCCCCAGCATTTT.

The genes are TRBV6-1 and TRBJ2-5; D not certain. This CDR3 region has 14 residues. Germline values: CDR1 MNHNS, CDR2 SASEGT. The V and J ends lost 3 bases and 3 bases respectively, with 11 bases between them. The CDR3 DNA sequence: TGTGCCAGCAGTGACGTGGCACCCGAAGAGACCCAGTACTTC. Protein product: CASSDVAPEETQYF.

The chain has TRBV5-1 and TRBJ2-1; 8 nucleotides match TRBD1. Germline trimming cut 0 bases from V and 0 bases from J; bases unmatched to any gene: 2. The CDR3 runs to 16 residues. Germline V gives CDR1 SGHRS, CDR2 YFSETQ. CDR3 in amino acids: CASSLGQGISYNEQFF. The CDR3 coding sequence is TGCGCCAGCAGCTTGGGACAGGGGATCTCCTACAATGAGCAGTTCTTC. The full variable domain, rest sourced from reference TRBV5-1 and TRBJ2-1, is KAGVTQTPRYLIKTRGQQVTLSCSPISGHRSVSWYQQTPGQGLQFLFEYFSETQRNKGNFPGRFSGRQFSNSRSEMNVSTLELGDSALYLCASSLGQGISYNEQFFGPGTRLTVL.

About this clone: The same CDR3 can be traced to other DNA sequences in this sample. The V call is TRBV9, the J call TRBJ2-7; the D call may be TRBD1 or TRBD2 (5 bases each). The CDR3 covers 15 residues. CDR1 and CDR2 (germline): SGDLS, YYNGEE. V was clipped by 0 bases and J by 0 bases, with 10 bases between them. CDR3 nucleotide sequence: TGTGCCAGCAGCGTAGGAGGGGACCCCTCCTACGAGCAGTACTTC. As protein: CASSVGGDPSYEQYF. The complete variable domain, with remaining parts taken from reference TRBV9 and TRBJ2-7, reads DSGVTQTPKHLITATGQRVTLRCSPRSGDLSVYWYQQSLDQGLQFLIQYYNGEERAKGNILERFSAQQFPDLHSELNLSSLELGDSALYFCASSVGGDPSYEQYFGPGTRLTVT.

The V gene is TRBV9, the J gene TRBJ2-2; D gene uncertain. With 0 bases removed from V and 5 bases from J, the gap between germline ends came to 14 bases. Germline values: CDR1 SGDLS, CDR2 YYNGEE. This CDR3 region has 16 residues. The CDR3 DNA is TGTGCCAGCAGCGTAGCTGTGGGCGCCAGGACCGGGGAGCTGTTTTTT. Protein: CASSVAVGARTGELFF.

This chain joins TRBV7-9 and TRBJ2-1; the match to TRBD1 covers 10 bases. The V segment lost 4 bases and the J segment 6 bases; nucleotides outside the gene matches: 6. CDR1 is SEHNR, CDR2 FQNEAQ, per germline (reference sequence). The CDR3 covers 15 residues. The DNA for the CDR3 is TGTGCCAGCAGCTCACCCGGGACAGGGGTCAATGAGCAGTTCTTC. This codes for CASSSPGTGVNEQFF.